The source of this TCR beta chain is a study of CXCR3-negative and CXCR3-positive naive CD8 T cells. General study results and limits: Naive CXCR3-positive and CXCR3-negative cells shared similar TRBV-TRBJ usage, unlike memory cells. Naive CXCR3-positive cells had TRB CDR3s more hydrophobic than those of CXCR3-negative naive cells.

UMI labels and 5' RACE were used to prepare the TRB cDNA libraries. TCRdb re-called the 5' RACE reads and shows each CDR3 protein once, DNA omitted. Recorded for this sample: about 130,000 distinct CDR3 sequences. As concerns this clonotype: Its target is not known.

The germline V gene encodes CDR1 LNHDA and CDR2 SQIVND (reference sequence). The CDR3 is 14 amino acids. The specimen sequenced was naive CXCR3+ CD8+ T cells from blood. Documented subset: CD45RO-CCR7+CD27+CD95- naive CD8+ T cells expressing CXCR3 (TNR3+). The TCR was taken from a human donor in good health. Some clones in this sample may be carry-over from other donors' samples. V usage is TRBV19 and J usage is TRBJ1-5; the D call from TCRdb, TRBD1, cannot be confirmed without DNA. The CDR3 sequence is CASRPRQGNQPQHF.